This T cell receptor (beta chain) came from a study of control samples from healthy donors and cancer patients. The repertoire was sequenced with immunoSEQ multiplex PCR; TCRdb's copy has only in-frame clones and lacks some. The sample contains 100,000 to 150,000 clones, 85% to 95% of which appear only once. Trimming removed 4 bases from V and 0 bases from J, with 16 bases in between. This CDR3 is built from 17 residues. Germline V gives CDR1 SGHNT, CDR2 YYREEE (reference sequence). Sequencing was performed on PBMCs. This clonotype originated in a man at least 80 years old with head and neck cancer. The V call is TRBV5-4, the J call TRBJ1-4, with D maybe TRBD1 (5 bases). CDR3 DNA sequence: TGTGCCAGCAGCCCGAGGCTTGGGGGTGCAACTAATGAAAAACTGTTTTTT. This sequence encodes CASSPRLGGATNEKLFF.